The 17 T cell receptor beta chains listed next were all sequenced from one sample in a study of shared T cell receptors in the human thymus. The protocol was immunoSEQ multiplex PCR, while the TCRdb copy is restricted to in-frame clones and leaves out a portion. The repertoire holds 640,000 or so clones, with about 87% as singletons. This same sample was also taken into another study, of human thymus T cells.

The sample taken for sequencing was thymocytes. All receptors derive from a boy in the first two years of life with a congenital heart defect.

The V and J genes are TRBV14 and TRBJ2-1; D is perhaps TRBD1 (6 bases). The CDR3 runs to 22 residues. The germline V and J ends were trimmed by 0 bases and 0 bases, with 27 bases remaining between them. Germline lookup yields CDR1 SGHDN and CDR2 FVKESK. CDR3 residues: CASSQDYSQGFTNNYSYNEQFF. For the CDR3, the DNA is TGTGCCAGCAGCCAAGATTATTCACAGGGTTTTACAAACAACTACTCCTACAATGAGCAGTTCTTC. Together with reference TRBV14 and TRBJ2-1, the CDR3 gives the full variable domain: EAGVTQFPSHSVIEKGQTVTLRCDPISGHDNLYWYRRVMGKEIKFLLHFVKESKQDESGMPNNRFLAERTGGTYSTLKVQPAELEDSGVYFCASSQDYSQGFTNNYSYNEQFFGPGTRLTVL.

This rearrangement joins TRBV7-9 to TRBJ1-6; 9 bases are shared with TRBD1. V was clipped by 5 bases and J by 8 bases; unmatched bases: 7. This CDR3 has 15 amino acids. Germline V gene data show CDR1 as SEHNR and CDR2 as FQNEAQ (reference sequence). In DNA, the CDR3 is TGTGCCAGCAGCCCCGAGGGGGACAGGGATTCACCCCTCCACTTT. It is translated as CASSPEGDRDSPLHF.

This chain connects TRBV11-2 to TRBJ1-1, with 8 nucleotides matching TRBD1. CDR3 length: 15 amino acids. Germline CDR1 and CDR2: SGHAT and FQNNGV. Trimming removed 4 bases from V and 0 bases from J; junction bases left unmatched: 4. This CDR3 reads CASSSPTGVNTEAFF. CDR3 nucleotide sequence: TGTGCCAGCAGCTCGCCGACAGGGGTGAACACTGAAGCTTTCTTT.

This chain connects TRBV19 to TRBJ2-3; TRBD2 matches 7 bases. Germline V CDR1 and CDR2: LNHDA, SQIVND (reference sequence). The CDR3 spans 16 residues. Trimming took 5 bases from V and 0 from J; bases not matched to a gene: 8. CDR3 protein: CASSRVAGSSTDTQYF. CDR3 sequence (DNA): TGTGCCAGTAGTCGAGTAGCGGGTTCTAGCACAGATACGCAGTATTTT.

The V and J genes are TRBV5-1 and TRBJ1-2; 8 bases are shared with TRBD1. Unmatched junction bases numbered 9, after V lost 2 bases and J lost 3 bases. CDR1 SGHRS and CDR2 YFSETQ come from the germline V gene. This CDR3 is 16 amino acids long. Here the CDR3 DNA reads TGCGCCAGCAGCTTAGGTTACAGGGGGATGGACTATGGCTACACCTTC. This gives the protein CASSLGYRGMDYGYTF.

This rearrangement joins TRBV9 to TRBJ2-3; a weak D match, TRBD2 (6 bases). V lost 0 bases, J lost 2 bases, and 13 bases lay in between. CDR3 length: 16 amino acids. CDR1 is SGDLS and CDR2 is YYNGEE in the germline V gene. CDR3 bases: TGTGCCAGCAGCGTAGGGCTAGCGCCTGTCACAGATACGCAGTATTTT. This sequence encodes CASSVGLAPVTDTQYF.

CDR3 protein: CASSLSSPRNEQYF. DNA of the CDR3: TGTGCCAGCAGCTTATCAAGCCCCAGGAACGAGCAGTACTTC. The chain links TRBV7-9 to TRBJ2-7; no clear D gene. Germline CDR1 reads SEHNR; CDR2 reads FQNEAQ (reference sequence). V lost 2 bases and J 5 bases, leaving 13 bases between the germline ends. The CDR3 loop spans 14 amino acids.

The V gene is TRBV28, the J gene TRBJ2-3; 14 positions agree with TRBD2. CDR1 and CDR2 (germline): MDHEN, SYDVKM. The CDR3 is 16 amino acids. V lost 7 bases to trimming and J lost 4 bases; unmatched junction nucleotides: 7. The CDR3 coding sequence is TGTGCCAGCATCGGGACTAGCGGGAGACACCCAGATACGCAGTATTTT. Residues: CASIGTSGRHPDTQYF.

Only one count was recorded for this clone. The chain links TRBV28 to TRBJ2-2; 8 bases map to TRBD1. This CDR3 has 13 amino acids. Trimming at V came to 6 bases and at J to 7 bases, leaving 4 bases not matched to a gene. Germline V lookup: CDR1 MDHEN, CDR2 SYDVKM. CDR3 protein: CASRTGGLGELFF. The DNA of the CDR3 is TGTGCCAGCAGAACAGGGGGACTCGGGGAGCTGTTTTTT.

The chain employs TRBV7-2 and TRBJ1-5; no firm D call. The CDR3 has 18 amino acids. Germline lookup yields CDR1 SGHTA and CDR2 FQGNSA. V was pared by 3 bases and J by 0 bases, with 18 bases between. The CDR3 reads CASSFIDFGENSNQPQHF. DNA of the CDR3: TGTGCCAGCAGCTTTATCGACTTCGGGGAAAATAGCAATCAGCCCCAGCATTTT.

The rearrangement uses TRBV5-6 and TRBJ1-2; D call uncertain. CDR1 and CDR2 from the germline V gene are SGHDT and YYEEEE. The CDR3 is made up of 15 amino acids. Trimming stripped 0 bases from V and 5 bases from J, with 14 bases between. CDR3 protein: CASSLAREHDYGYTF. The CDR3 nucleotides are TGTGCCAGCAGCTTGGCAAGAGAGCATGATTATGGCTACACCTTC.

The V and J genes are TRBV4-3 and TRBJ1-5; no clear D. Germline V gives CDR1 LGHNA, CDR2 YSLEER. There are 16 residues in the CDR3. Trimming left V 0 bases short and J 5 bases short, with 14 bases between. The CDR3 region has the DNA TGCGCCAGCAGCCAAGATTTAAGGGAGACCGATCAGCCCCAGCATTTT. The encoded protein is CASSQDLRETDQPQHF.

The V gene is TRBV28, the J gene TRBJ1-2; 7 bases are a match to TRBD1. Trimming cost V 6 bases and J 7 bases; bases outside gene matches: 17. CDR3 length equals 16 residues. The germline gives CDR1 MDHEN, CDR2 SYDVKM. The CDR3 sequence: CASSPIPKKPGGGYTF. CDR3 sequence (DNA): TGTGCCAGCAGCCCCATCCCAAAGAAACCAGGGGGTGGCTACACCTTC.

This sequence joins TRBV7-9 and TRBJ1-4, with 7 bases fitting TRBD1. Germline CDR1 reads SEHNR; CDR2 reads FQNEAQ (reference sequence). V shed 0 bases and J 0 bases; nucleotides not matched to a gene: 4. This CDR3 is built from 17 residues. In nucleotides, the CDR3 is TGTGCCAGCAGCTTAGCTAGCACAGGGGCAACTAATGAAAAACTGTTTTTT. This codes for CASSLASTGATNEKLFF.

The rearrangement joins TRBV9 to TRBJ1-5; D is undetermined. This CDR3 is 14 amino acids long. Germline-derived CDR1 and CDR2 are SGDLS and YYNGEE. Trimming stripped 3 bases from V and 2 bases from J, with 9 bases between. The CDR3 here is CASSDYGCNQPQHF. Here the CDR3 DNA reads TGTGCCAGCAGCGACTACGGTTGCAATCAGCCCCAGCATTTT.

This clone was seen once. The chain uses TRBV18 and TRBJ2-7, with 12 bases lining up with TRBD2. V was clipped by 0 bases and J by 2 bases; unmatched bases: 11. Germline V gene lookup returns CDR1 KGHSH and CDR2 LQKENI. The CDR3 covers 19 residues. Here the CDR3 reads CASSPPITSGGYPPYEQYF. For the CDR3, the DNA is TGTGCCAGCTCACCACCGATTACTAGCGGGGGGTACCCCCCCTACGAGCAGTACTTC.

The rearrangement uses TRBV5-4 and TRBJ2-7, with 8 positions matching TRBD1. Trimming removed 4 bases from V and 5 bases from J; junction bases left unmatched: 8. The CDR3 contains 14 residues. Germline V gene sequence: CDR1 SGHNT, CDR2 YYREEE (reference sequence). In nucleotides, the CDR3 is TGTGCCAGCAGCAGTATCGACAGGGGCAACGAGCAGTACTTC. Its protein product is CASSSIDRGNEQYF.